This paragraph reports one TCR beta chain. Its target is unknown. The sample belongs to a study of cytomegalovirus exposure and HLA in healthy donors. Overall study: An early data release held some 89 million unique TCRs from HLA-typed donors. Study results and caveats: Some V segments (TRBV6-2 and TRBV6-3 among them) were excluded as indistinguishable. With high specificity and sensitivity, the classifier reportedly diagnosed cytomegalovirus status.

Use of 60 Vbeta and 13 Jbeta primers characterized the PCR. The assay was immunoSEQ multiplex PCR, and TCRdb's table has in-frame clones only and misses some. The sample yields more than 150,000 clones, around 82% seen once. The germline V gene has CDR1 MNHEY and CDR2 SVGAGI. CDR3 size: 14 residues. Deletions cut 4 bases from V and 5 bases from J, with 14 bases between. This receptor was taken from a woman in her 50s in good health and CMV-seropositive. The chain combines TRBV6-5 with TRBJ1-1; D perhaps matches TRBD1 (5 bases). Sequences were obtained from PBMCs. The CDR3 reads CASSLTQGRTEAFF. Written as DNA, the CDR3 is TGTGCCAGCAGTTTGACTCAGGGCCGGACTGAAGCTTTCTTT.